Listed here are 32 T cell receptor beta chains from one sample, sequenced in a study of shared clonotypes between healthy human individuals. TCRdb's table, derived via immunoSEQ multiplex PCR, lists solely in-frame clones and lacks some. The table shows about 980,000 clones, with over 75% occurring only once. The sequencing input was memory CD4+ T cells sorted from blood. Specified subset: CD45RA-negative fraction. The receptor source for this set is a man between 18 and 35 years old in good health.

The chain uses TRBV19 and TRBJ2-1; TRBD2 matches 10 bases. The CDR3 runs to 16 residues. The germline CDR1 and CDR2 sequences are LNHDA and SQIVND (reference sequence). Trimming at V came to 7 bases and at J to 4 bases, leaving 10 bases not matched to a gene. CDR3 DNA: TGTGCCAGTACCCCCGTTAGCGGGGGGCCTTACAATGAGCAGTTCTTC. The encoded protein is CASTPVSGGPYNEQFF.

The chain carries TRBV12-1 and TRBJ2-7; the table gives TRBD1 as D, unverified against the DNA. TRBV12-1 is a documented pseudogene. CDR3 length: 14 residues. The CDR3 spells CASSFARQGGEQYF. In nucleotides, the CDR3 is TGTGCCAGCAGCTTTGCGCGCCAGGGGGGCGAGCAGTACTTC.

The chain combines TRBV2 with TRBJ2-3; D uncertain. The length of the CDR3 is 18 residues. Trimming took 4 bases from V and 0 from J, leaving 20 bases between them. CDR1 is SNHLY and CDR2 is FYNNEI in the germline V gene. The CDR3 loop is CASSVSRKGVASTDTQYF. CDR3 DNA sequence: TGTGCCAGCAGTGTATCTCGGAAAGGCGTAGCTAGCACAGATACGCAGTATTTT.

The chain couples TRBV11-2 to TRBJ1-5; a possible D gene is TRBD1 (5 bases). There are 15 residues in the CDR3. Trimming removed 1 base at V and 2 bases at J, with 9 bases between. CDR1 is SGHAT, CDR2 FQNNGV, per germline. This CDR3 reads CASSLVGGGNQPQHF. Written as DNA, the CDR3 is TGTGCCAGCAGCTTAGTTGGGGGAGGCAATCAGCCCCAGCATTTT.

V gene TRBV6-1 combines with J gene TRBJ2-7, with a possible D match to TRBD1 (5 bases). Per germline, CDR1 MNHNS and CDR2 SASEGT. V gave up 0 bases and J gave up 6 bases, with 6 bases separating them. The CDR3 covers 12 residues. The CDR3 spells CASSEAGLEQYF. The CDR3 DNA follows: TGTGCCAGCAGTGAAGCGGGGCTCGAGCAGTACTTC.

This sequence joins TRBV27 and TRBJ2-7; D tentatively reads TRBD1 or TRBD2 (5 bases each). From germline, CDR1 is MNHEY and CDR2 SMNVEV (reference sequence). V gave up 5 bases and J gave up 4 bases, with 9 bases separating them. The CDR3 spans 12 residues. CDR3 amino acids: CASSRGPYEQYF. In DNA, the CDR3 is TGTGCCAGCAGTAGGGGACCATACGAGCAGTACTTC.

This chain uses TRBV6-6 with TRBJ2-7, with a weak D call TRBD1 (5 bases). The germline V gene has CDR1 MNHNY and CDR2 SVGAGI (reference sequence). CDR3 length: 16 amino acids. The V gene lost 7 bases and the J gene lost 2 bases, with 21 bases spanning the gap. CDR3 loop: CASTDLSVGPTYEQYF. The CDR3 coding sequence is TGTGCCAGCACCGATCTCAGCGTGGGGCCCACCTACGAGCAGTACTTC.

This chain uses TRBV6-5 with TRBJ2-3, with a possible D match to TRBD2 (6 bases). The CDR3 has 13 amino acids. Germline values: CDR1 MNHEY, CDR2 SVGAGI. V lost 8 bases and J 11 bases, leaving 20 bases between the germline ends. The CDR3 loop reads CASGRDSLSEQYF. The CDR3 region has the DNA TGTGCCAGCGGCCGGGACTCACTATCGGAGCAGTATTTT.

Regarding this clone: Other DNA sequences in this specimen translate into the identical CDR3. The chain employs TRBV28 and TRBJ1-6; the match to TRBD1 covers 10 bases. The CDR3 is 15 residues long. The junction had 3 bases not matched to a gene; V was cut back by 3 bases and J by 7 bases. Per the germline V gene, CDR1 is MDHEN and CDR2 is SYDVKM. This CDR3 reads CASSLVGQGNSPLHF. For the CDR3, the DNA is TGTGCCAGCAGTTTGGTGGGACAGGGGAATTCACCCCTCCACTTT.

V and J are TRBV6-1 and TRBJ1-2; a possible D gene is TRBD1 (5 bases). The germline CDR1 and CDR2 sequences are MNHNS and SASEGT. V dropped 2 bases and J dropped 1 base, with 14 bases sitting between them. The CDR3 has 16 residues. The CDR3 nucleotides read TGTGCCAGCAGTGAATTCGGGGGGTTGGGTAACTATGGCTACACCTTC. As protein: CASSEFGGLGNYGYTF.

This CDR3 reads CASSRQRTYNSPLHF. The CDR3 coding sequence is TGTGCCAGCTCACGACAGAGGACCTATAATTCACCCCTCCACTTT. The gene calls are TRBV18 and TRBJ1-6, with D possibly TRBD1 on 5 matching bases. The V end lost 4 bases, the J end lost 2 bases, and 9 bases lay between the germline ends. This CDR3 comprises 15 residues. Germline V gene sequence: CDR1 KGHSH, CDR2 LQKENI.

The chain is built from TRBV11-2 and TRBJ2-1; 8 bases align to TRBD2. Germline V CDR1 and CDR2: SGHAT, FQNNGV. The CDR3 extends over 16 amino acids. With 5 bases clipped from V and 5 bases from J, the junction kept 11 bases outside the gene matches. DNA for the CDR3: TGTGCCAGCAGCGTACAACCAGCGGGGGTTGACAATGAGCAGTTCTTC. It is translated as CASSVQPAGVDNEQFF.

The chain recombines TRBV6-6 with TRBJ2-6, with no clear D. V lost 6 bases, J lost 0 bases, and 9 bases lay in between. Germline V gene sequence: CDR1 MNHNY, CDR2 SVGAGI (reference sequence). The CDR3 spans 15 residues. The CDR3 DNA follows: TGTGCCAGCAGCCCCCACCGCTCTGGGGCCAACGTCCTGACTTTC. This translates into CASSPHRSGANVLTF.

This clone was counted a few times. The chain employs TRBV6-1 and TRBJ2-7, with a weak D call TRBD1 (5 bases). This CDR3 contains 14 residues. The germline gives CDR1 MNHNS, CDR2 SASEGT. V lost 2 bases and J 2 bases, leaving 10 bases between the germline ends. The CDR3 sequence: CASSERVGPYEQYF. DNA for the CDR3: TGTGCCAGCAGTGAAAGGGTGGGGCCCTACGAGCAGTACTTC.

This clone has just one count. Here the CDR3 reads CASSPPFLQETQYF. The CDR3 DNA sequence: TGTGCCAGCTCACCACCGTTCCTCCAAGAGACCCAGTACTTC. This chain joins TRBV18 and TRBJ2-5, with unresolved D. This CDR3 contains 14 residues. V lost 0 bases, J lost 1 base, and 6 bases lay in between. Germline V CDR1 and CDR2: KGHSH, LQKENI.

This sequence joins TRBV5-4 and TRBJ2-7; unclear D gene. CDR3 length: 14 residues. From germline, CDR1 is SGHNT and CDR2 YYREEE (reference sequence). Trimming shortened V by 0 bases and J by 2 bases, and 9 bases separated the two germline ends. CDR3 in amino acids: CASSLADGPYEQYF. In DNA form, the CDR3 reads TGTGCCAGCAGCTTGGCGGACGGACCCTACGAGCAGTACTTC.

J is TRBJ2-3 and V is TRBV7-9; the D gene is possibly TRBD1 (6 bases). Germline CDR1 and CDR2: SEHNR and FQNEAQ (reference sequence). The V gene lost 2 bases and the J gene lost 0 bases, with 9 bases spanning the gap. CDR3 length equals 15 residues. CDR3 residues: CASSLTGTSTDTQYF. The CDR3 bases are TGTGCCAGCAGCTTAACCGGGACAAGCACAGATACGCAGTATTTT.

The chain joins TRBV12-5 to TRBJ2-7, with 7 bases fitting TRBD1. The CDR3 runs 15 residues. The germline gives CDR1 LGHNT, CDR2 FRNRAP. Trimming at V came to 2 bases and at J to 2 bases, leaving 6 bases not matched to a gene. CDR3 nucleotides: TGTGCTAGTGGTTTGAGTGTCGGGACAGCCTACGAGCAGTACTTC. Translating gives CASGLSVGTAYEQYF.

V gene TRBV6-5 combines with J gene TRBJ1-1; D is unclear. Trimming left V 6 bases short and J 3 bases short, with 11 bases between. CDR3 length: 13 amino acids. Germline values: CDR1 MNHEY, CDR2 SVGAGI. The CDR3 is CASRRTIDTEAFF. CDR3 nucleotide sequence: TGTGCCAGCAGGAGAACAATCGACACTGAAGCTTTCTTT.

The rearrangement links TRBV20-1 to TRBJ1-4; no firm D call. The CDR3 covers 11 residues. Germline CDR1 and CDR2: DFQATT and SNEGSKA (reference sequence). Trimming shortened V by 5 bases and J by 8 bases, and 9 bases separated the two germline ends. CDR3 amino acids: CSAASREKLFF. The CDR3 nucleotides read TGCAGTGCTGCATCCCGGGAAAAACTGTTTTTT.

The chain recombines TRBV18 with TRBJ2-5, with TRBD2 as a possible D gene (6 bases). Trimming cost V 2 bases and J 7 bases, with 17 bases left between them. Germline-derived CDR1 and CDR2 are KGHSH and LQKENI. The CDR3 length is 15 residues. The CDR3 here is CASSPGTLAPGTQYF. The CDR3 nucleotides are TGTGCCAGCTCACCAGGGACTTTAGCGCCAGGGACCCAGTACTTC.

The CDR3 loop reads CAISEGRVGRVAGNTIYF. The CDR3 region has the DNA TGTGCCATCAGTGAAGGTCGAGTTGGGAGGGTTGCTGGAAACACCATATATTTT. The chain recombines TRBV10-3 with TRBJ1-3; D remains unclear. The V end lost 3 bases, the J end lost 2 bases, and 20 bases lay between the germline ends. The CDR3 is made up of 18 amino acids. Germline V gene data show CDR1 as ENHRY and CDR2 as SYGVKD.

CDR3 in amino acids: CASSTPTGGKLFF. The DNA of the CDR3 is TGTGCCAGCAGTACACCGACAGGGGGAAAACTGTTTTTT. The chain links TRBV28 to TRBJ1-4; 9 positions match TRBD1. This CDR3 contains 13 residues. V lost 5 bases, J lost 10 bases, and 5 bases stayed unmatched. Per the germline V gene, CDR1 is MDHEN and CDR2 is SYDVKM.

The rearrangement joins TRBV4-1 to TRBJ1-5; maybe TRBD1 (5 bases). This CDR3 comprises 16 residues. V lost 4 bases and J 3 bases, leaving 16 bases between the germline ends. Germline CDR1 is MGHRA and CDR2 is YSYEKL. CDR3 sequence (DNA): TGCGCCAGCAGCCCCTTATCACGGGGGTACAATCAGCCCCAGCATTTT. This translates into CASSPLSRGYNQPQHF.

The chain couples TRBV7-3 to TRBJ2-2; 9 bases align to TRBD1. The germline CDR1 and CDR2 sequences are SGHTA and FQGTGA. There are 15 residues in the CDR3. V lost 0 bases to trimming and J lost 7 bases; unmatched junction nucleotides: 3. DNA of the CDR3: TGTGCCAGCAGCTTAACGGGACAGGGACTCGGGGAGCTGTTTTTT. Amino acids: CASSLTGQGLGELFF.

This chain joins TRBV28 and TRBJ2-5; D tentatively fits TRBD1 or TRBD2 (5 bases each). V gave up 8 bases and J gave up 5 bases, with 12 bases separating them. The CDR3 totals 12 residues. Germline CDR1 reads MDHEN; CDR2 reads SYDVKM. CDR3 coding DNA: TGTGCCAGCGAGGGGTATCCGGAGACCCAGTACTTC. Translated: CASEGYPETQYF.

The chain uses TRBV11-2 and TRBJ1-6; 7 bases are shared with TRBD1. The CDR3 covers 15 residues. J lost 7 bases, V lost 3 bases, and 6 bases had no gene match. Germline CDR1 reads SGHAT; CDR2 reads FQNNGV. CDR3 sequence reads: CASSFTGDRNSPLHF. In DNA form, the CDR3 reads TGTGCCAGCAGCTTTACAGGGGATCGCAATTCACCCCTCCACTTT.

The rearrangement uses TRBV5-6 and TRBJ2-7; 9 bases line up with TRBD2. The CDR3 has 15 amino acids. Germline V gives CDR1 SGHDT, CDR2 YYEEEE. The V segment lost 3 bases and the J segment 6 bases; nucleotides outside the gene matches: 10. For the CDR3, the DNA is TGTGCCAGCAGCTCCTATATAGCGGGAGCTTCCGAGCAGTACTTC. This codes for CASSSYIAGASEQYF.

The chain employs TRBV5-1 and TRBJ1-1, with 7 bases that match TRBD1. This CDR3 has 15 amino acids. The germline CDR1 and CDR2 sequences are SGHRS and YFSETQ. J gave up 8 bases and V 4 bases, and 14 bases lay outside the gene matches. The CDR3 loop reads CASSAQGQRVTEAFF. CDR3 nucleotides: TGCGCCAGCAGCGCGCAGGGACAGAGGGTTACGGAAGCTTTCTTT.

This clone was seen a handful of times. The V gene is TRBV30, the J gene TRBJ1-2; D perhaps matches TRBD1 (5 bases). Germline loops: CDR1 GTSNPN, CDR2 SVGIG (reference sequence). The CDR3 contains 13 residues. Trimming removed 0 bases from V and 6 bases from J, with 11 bases in between. The CDR3 loop is CAWSVPGTDGYTF. CDR3 DNA: TGTGCCTGGAGTGTACCAGGGACGGATGGCTACACCTTC.

The chain links TRBV18 to TRBJ1-6, with 9 nucleotides matching TRBD1. V shed 5 bases and J 10 bases; nucleotides not matched to a gene: 9. The CDR3 is made up of 15 amino acids. The V gene's germline CDR1 is KGHSH and CDR2 LQKENI. CDR3 amino acids: CASSSTGTGMSPLHF. The CDR3 nucleotides are TGTGCCAGCTCATCTACCGGGACAGGGATGTCACCCCTCCACTTT.

A note on this clone: A junction end diverges from the germline sequence, so it may reflect a read error. For the CDR3, the DNA is TGTGCTAGCAGCTTAAGTCCTTGGGCAGATACGCAGTATTTT. Amino acid sequence: CASSLSPWADTQYF. This chain links TRBV7-7 with TRBJ2-3; no clear D. CDR3 length: 14 residues. Looked up from germline, CDR1 is SSHAT and CDR2 is FNYEAQ (reference sequence).